Listed below are T cell receptor beta chains from one sample, sequenced in a study of regulatory T cells in long-lasting Graves disease. TCRdb re-analysed the multiplex PCR reads in MiXCR, keeping a single row per CDR3 protein. The data show a few hundred thousand distinct CDR3 sequences, with about 19% seen just once and 12% held by the top ten. These records were also assigned to another study, of T cells in Graves' hyperthyroidism and ophthalmopathy.

The source was peripheral blood mononuclear cells (PBMCs), collected at new diagnosis, from a patient treated with antithyroid drugs. The receptors were gathered from a woman in her twenties or thirties with Graves disease. Both conserved end residues are part of each CDR3. A D gene is named only where the DNA matches it firmly. Some rows mark clone size as missing; the rest say once, few, many or name a class of expanded clone.

v_gene: TRBV15; abundance: many; j_gene: TRBJ2-7; d_gene: TRBD2; CDR3aa: CATSRTSGSHEQYF; CDR3nt: TGTGCCACCAGCAGGACTAGCGGGAGCCACGAGCAGTACTTC
v_gene: TRBV4-1; abundance: many; j_gene: TRBJ1-4; d_gene: -; CDR3aa: CASSQGMGEKLFF; CDR3nt: TGCGCCAGCAGCCAAGGGATGGGGGAAAAACTGTTTTTT
v_gene: TRBV2; abundance: many; j_gene: TRBJ2-4; d_gene: TRBD1; CDR3aa: CASRGQGGNIQYF; CDR3nt: TGTGCCAGCAGGGGACAGGGGGGGAACATTCAGTACTTC
v_gene: TRBV18; abundance: many; j_gene: TRBJ1-5; d_gene: -; CDR3aa: CASSPGWGGQSNQPQHF; CDR3nt: TGTGCCAGCTCACCCGGTTGGGGGGGTCAGAGCAATCAGCCCCAGCATTTT
v_gene: TRBV2; abundance: once; j_gene: TRBJ2-5; d_gene: TRBD2; CDR3aa: CASTPGLAGGRSETQYF; CDR3nt: TGTGCCAGCACACCGGGACTAGCGGGGGGGCGATCGGAGACCCAGTACTTC
v_gene: TRBV7-2; abundance: few; j_gene: TRBJ1-5; d_gene: -; CDR3aa: CASSFGTNTYQPQHF; CDR3nt: TGTGCCAGCAGCTTCGGGACAAATACGTATCAGCCCCAGCATTTT
v_gene: TRBV13; abundance: -; j_gene: TRBJ1-1; d_gene: -; CDR3aa: CASSRREALRNTEAFF; CDR3nt: TGTGCCAGCAGCCGACGGGAAGCCCTTCGGAACACTGAAGCTTTCTTT
v_gene: TRBV7-3; abundance: -; j_gene: TRBJ2-3; d_gene: -; CDR3aa: CASSLRGAQTDTQYF; CDR3nt: TGTGCCAGCAGCTTACGGGGGGCGCAGACAGATACGCAGTATTTT
v_gene: TRBV6-5; abundance: -; j_gene: TRBJ1-2; d_gene: -; CDR3aa: CASSLMLFGSDGYTF; CDR3nt: TGTGCCAGCAGTTTAATGTTATTCGGGTCCGATGGCTACACCTTC
v_gene: TRBV7-7; abundance: many; j_gene: TRBJ2-7; d_gene: TRBD1; CDR3aa: CASSLGTGDHEQYF; CDR3nt: TGTGCTAGCAGCTTAGGGACAGGGGATCACGAGCAGTACTTC
v_gene: TRBV2; abundance: many; j_gene: TRBJ2-3; d_gene: -; CDR3aa: CASSGGPAADTQYF; CDR3nt: TGTGCCAGCAGTGGAGGGCCTGCCGCGGATACGCAGTATTTT
v_gene: TRBV11-3; abundance: few; j_gene: TRBJ2-2; d_gene: -; CDR3aa: CASTEGVLNTGELFF; CDR3nt: TGTGCCAGCACCGAGGGGGTACTGAACACCGGGGAGCTGTTTTTT
v_gene: TRBV5-1; abundance: many; j_gene: TRBJ2-1; d_gene: TRBD2; CDR3aa: CASSKGLAGVEQFF; CDR3nt: TGCGCCAGCAGCAAGGGACTAGCGGGAGTTGAGCAGTTCTTC
v_gene: TRBV20-1; abundance: many; j_gene: TRBJ2-5; d_gene: -; CDR3aa: CSAKKAGKQETQYF; CDR3nt: TGCAGTGCTAAGAAGGCAGGGAAACAAGAGACCCAGTACTTC